The 14 T cell receptor beta chains in this list originate from one sample, sequenced in a study of blood T cell repertoires in COVID-19. The method was immunoSEQ multiplex PCR; TCRdb's version includes in-frame clones alone and lacks a portion of them. The sample contains about 97,000 clones, about 87% of which appear only once. Sequencing was performed on peripheral blood. Every receptor here comes from a human donor in a cohort sampled during active COVID-19.

This clone was counted a few times. This chain joins TRBV5-5 and TRBJ2-3; 15 bases map to TRBD2. In germline, CDR1 is SGHKS, CDR2 YYEKEE (reference sequence). The CDR3 has 15 amino acids. V gave up 3 bases and J gave up 4 bases; unmatched junction bases: 0. Here the CDR3 reads CASSWTSGRADTQYF. CDR3 coding DNA: TGTGCCAGCAGCTGGACTAGCGGGAGGGCAGATACGCAGTATTTT.

The J gene is TRBJ2-7, the V gene TRBV12-3 or TRBV12-4; 7 positions match TRBD1. With V trimmed by 6 bases and J by 6 bases, 5 bases remained unmatched. The CDR3 is 12 residues long. The CDR3 bases are TGTGCCAGCAGCCTTACAGGGGTCGAGCAGTACTTC. This codes for CASSLTGVEQYF.

The chain combines TRBV6-5 with TRBJ2-7; D is possibly TRBD2 (5 bases). Germline CDR1 is MNHEY and CDR2 is SVGAGI. The CDR3 is made up of 12 amino acids. The CDR3 region has the DNA TGTGCAATTGGGCGGGCAGGTTACGAGCAGTACTTC. As protein: CAIGRAGYEQYF.

This clone showed up just once. The sample contains more than one DNA sequence encoding this CDR3. For the CDR3, the DNA is TGTGCCAGCAGCCAAGGGTTAGCGGGAGTATACGAGCAGTACTTC. Translation: CASSQGLAGVYEQYF. The rearrangement links TRBV3-1 (or the pseudogene TRBV3-2) to TRBJ2-7; 9 nucleotides line up with TRBD2. The V segment lost 1 base and the J segment 4 bases; nucleotides outside the gene matches: 5. The CDR3 loop spans 15 amino acids. Looked up from germline, CDR1 is LGHDT and CDR2 is YNNKEL (reference sequence).

This sequence joins TRBV9 and TRBJ2-1, with 10 bases identical to TRBD2. V lost 4 bases, J lost 13 bases, and 14 bases stayed unmatched. Germline CDR1 SGDLS, CDR2 YYNGEE. The CDR3 extends over 15 amino acids. CDR3 sequence (DNA): TGTGCCAGCAGCCCAATAGCGGGAGGTGCAGGTTTACAGTTCTTC. Translated: CASSPIAGGAGLQFF. The entire variable domain, with the rest obtained from reference TRBV9 and TRBJ2-1, is as follows: DSGVTQTPKHLITATGQRVTLRCSPRSGDLSVYWYQQSLDQGLQFLIQYYNGEERAKGNILERFSAQQFPDLHSELNLSSLELGDSALYFCASSPIAGGAGLQFFGPGTRLTVL.

CDR3: CASSLAQSPYGYTF. CDR3 DNA sequence: TGTGCCAGCAGCTTGGCCCAATCCCCCTACGGCTACACCTTC. The chain couples TRBV5-4 to TRBJ1-2; D is unresolved. Trimming removed 0 bases at V and 8 bases at J, with 14 bases between. In germline, CDR1 is SGHNT, CDR2 YYREEE (reference sequence). This CDR3 comprises 14 residues.

The chain has TRBV19 and TRBJ2-7, with D possibly being TRBD1 (5 bases). CDR1 is LNHDA, CDR2 SQIVND, per germline (reference sequence). The CDR3 loop spans 14 amino acids. Trimming removed 9 bases at V and 0 bases at J, with 15 bases between. CDR3 amino acids: CASREQTSSYEQYF. CDR3 nucleotides: TGTGCCAGCAGGGAACAGACGAGCTCCTACGAGCAGTACTTC.

This CDR3 is CASTPPSGSCNEQFF. CDR3 nucleotides: TGTGCCAGCACCCCCCCTAGCGGGAGCTGCAATGAGCAGTTCTTC. V usage is TRBV6-4 and J usage is TRBJ2-1, with 10 bases matching TRBD2. The germline V gene has CDR1 MRHNA and CDR2 SNTAGT. The CDR3 contains 15 residues. V lost 7 bases, J lost 6 bases, and 9 bases stayed unmatched.

The genes are TRBV19 and TRBJ1-4, with 7 positions matching TRBD1. Germline-derived CDR1 and CDR2 are LNHDA and SQIVND (reference sequence). V shed 9 bases, J shed 0 bases, and the junction held 10 bases outside the gene matches. The CDR3 totals 16 residues. CDR3 nucleotides: TGTGCCAGCACCTACCGGGACAGATCAACTAATGAAAAACTGTTTTTT. Its protein is CASTYRDRSTNEKLFF.

The chain recombines TRBV29-1 with TRBJ2-2, with 7 bases identical to TRBD1. This CDR3 has 15 amino acids. Germline CDR1 SQVTM, CDR2 ANQGSEA. V lost 7 bases and J lost 6; bases outside the gene matches: 14. This CDR3 reads CSAAATGIGSGELFF. The CDR3 DNA reads TGCAGCGCCGCTGCGACAGGGATTGGTTCCGGGGAGCTGTTTTTT.

This rearrangement joins TRBV15 to TRBJ2-3; the match to TRBD2 covers 10 bases. The CDR3 consists of 16 residues. The V gene's germline CDR1 is LNHNV and CDR2 YYDKDF (reference sequence). Trimming removed 6 bases from V and 4 bases from J; junction bases left unmatched: 10. The DNA of the CDR3 is TGTGCCACCAGTCCTCACCTAGCGGGAGCGGCAGATACGCAGTATTTT. Protein: CATSPHLAGAADTQYF.

The V and J genes are TRBV11-2 and TRBJ1-1; D is uncertain. This CDR3 region has 13 residues. Trimming left V 3 bases short and J 1 base short, with 6 bases between. Germline V CDR1 and CDR2: SGHAT, FQNNGV. CDR3 sequence: CASSLRQNTEAFF. The CDR3 DNA is TGTGCCAGCAGCTTGCGACAGAACACTGAAGCTTTCTTT.

The CDR3 sequence: CASSAGNGELFF. CDR3 nucleotides: TGTGCCAGCAGTGCCGGGAACGGGGAGCTGTTTTTT. The chain employs TRBV6-6 and TRBJ2-2, with a weak D call TRBD2 (5 bases). V dropped 5 bases and J dropped 7 bases, with 8 bases sitting between them. The CDR3 consists of 12 residues. In germline, CDR1 is MNHNY, CDR2 SVGAGI (reference sequence).

The chain uses TRBV11-2 and TRBJ1-2; TRBD1 is a possible D gene (5 bases). The V end lost 8 bases, the J end lost 4 bases, and 14 bases lay between the germline ends. In germline, CDR1 is SGHAT, CDR2 FQNNGV. The CDR3 totals 13 residues. The CDR3 nucleotides are TGTGCCAGCGGCCCAGGGCCAACCTATGGCTACACCTTC. It yields the protein CASGPGPTYGYTF.